This TCR beta chain originates from a study of T cells expressing NK-cell markers. Study-wide context: Most of the eight sequenced donors tested HCMV-seropositive; one tested seronegative. Regarding the study as a whole: Nothing established the HCMV specificity of expanded NKG2C+ T cell clones.

A note on this clonotype: As yet, its antigen is unknown.

This CDR3 has 15 residues. TCRdb reprocessed the 5' RACE reads, with one entry per CDR3 protein and no DNA. Seen in this sample are about 390,000 distinct CDR3 sequences; the ten most common clones hold around 10%. V and J are TRBV12-3 or TRBV12-4 and TRBJ2-7; the TCRdb call, TRBD2, lacks DNA for checking. Input material: blood T cells: a sorted CD56 or NKG2C T cell subset, CD4+ or CD8+ T cells, or bulk PBMC T cells (not recorded which). This receptor was taken from a woman in her fifties or sixties in good health. The CDR3 protein is CASSVTGTSPYEQYF.